The present T cell receptor (beta chain) was sequenced within a study of control samples from healthy donors and cancer patients. The CDR3 loop spans 15 amino acids. Per the germline V gene, CDR1 is MNHEY and CDR2 is SVGAGI. Trimming left V 11 bases short and J 1 base short, with 19 bases between. Produced via immunoSEQ multiplex PCR; TCRdb's table is partial and in-frame only. The sample has about 75,000 clones, 90% to 95% seen once. The TCR comes from a woman aged 40-49 years in good health. The chain has TRBV6-5 and TRBJ2-3, with D possibly matching TRBD2 (7 bases). Sequenced material: blood. The CDR3 reads CAGERGARGTDTQYF. CDR3 coding DNA: TGTGCCGGAGAACGGGGGGCTCGGGGCACAGATACGCAGTATTTT.